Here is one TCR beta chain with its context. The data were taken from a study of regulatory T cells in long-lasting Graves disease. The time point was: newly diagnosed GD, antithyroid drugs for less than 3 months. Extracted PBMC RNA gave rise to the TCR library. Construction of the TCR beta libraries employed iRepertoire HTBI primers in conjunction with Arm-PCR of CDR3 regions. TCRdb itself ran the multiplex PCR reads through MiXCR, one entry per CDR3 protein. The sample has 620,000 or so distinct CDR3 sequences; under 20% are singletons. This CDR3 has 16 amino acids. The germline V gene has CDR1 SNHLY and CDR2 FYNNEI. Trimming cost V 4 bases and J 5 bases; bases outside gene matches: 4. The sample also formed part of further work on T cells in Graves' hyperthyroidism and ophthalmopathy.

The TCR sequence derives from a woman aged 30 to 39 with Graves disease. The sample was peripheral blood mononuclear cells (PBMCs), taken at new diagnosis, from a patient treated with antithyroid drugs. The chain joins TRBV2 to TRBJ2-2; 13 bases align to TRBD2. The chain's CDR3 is CASSVMGLAGTGELFF. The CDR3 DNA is TGTGCCAGCAGTGTAATGGGACTAGCGGGAACCGGGGAGCTGTTTTTT.